Described below is a single T cell receptor beta chain sequence and its context. This clonotype was counted ten times or more. The clone's antigen remains unknown. It has no much larger one-base neighbor in the sample; base qualities were not kept. The sample originates from a study of CD8 T cells in ankylosing spondylitis (dated by TCRdb to 2017 to 2019). Some background on the complete study: To find TCR variants linked to disease, the study profiled T cell receptor beta repertoires in ankylosing spondylitis patients and healthy donors. The whole study cohort included over a hundred healthy donors and over 20 ankylosing spondylitis patients. Peripheral blood samples were taken, and synovial fluid was additionally collected from ankylosing spondylitis patients.

The CDR3, from cysteine to phenylalanine, totals 21 residues. Solely the CDR3 DNA is kept, with 63 bases framed from the first base. The germline V gene gives CDR1 as MNHEY and CDR2 as SVGAGI. Relative to germline, V is 0 bases shorter and J is 0 bases shorter, with 26 bases between their ends. The sequencer was an Illumina HiSeq 2500. TCR beta libraries were prepared by quantitative 5'-RACE with molecular barcodes. The authors processed their data as follows. A new computational method based on a probabilistic model of VDJ rearrangement was used to identify disease-linked TCR variants. TCRdb trimmed the raw reads at Q25, called clones with MiXCR and kept productive beta chains. Duplicate CDR3 protein sequences are folded into a single record with the most common DNA and genes. TCRdb assigned the V and J calls; the authors' analysis was not used. The sample table shows 36,000 or so distinct CDR3 sequences, and 4.5% to 6% are seen once. About an eighth of the sample rests with the top ten.

Findings and caveats that apply to the study as a whole: In peripheral blood, the disease-linked clones were found at relatively low frequencies and had a CD8+ phenotype. Blood from ankylosing spondylitis patients appeared to be characterized by a TCR beta motif made up of under ten highly homologous amino acid variants. Significant enrichment of the disease-linked clones was reported in matched synovial fluid samples from ankylosing spondylitis patients. Some TCR beta motif variants had previously been reported in synovial fluid and blood of reactive arthritis patients, which suggested common disease-initiation mechanisms.

This TCR came from a male donor with ankylosing spondylitis or in good health (not recorded which). The chain uses TRBV6-5 and TRBJ1-1, with the D segment identity uncertain. Specimen: blood, either unsorted or a sorted T cell fraction (not recorded which). The CDR3 protein: CASSYSLRVPGRLGMNTEAFF. The nucleotides are TGTGCCAGCAGTTACTCTCTACGCGTGCCGGGTCGCTTGGGCATGAACACTGAAGCTTTCTTT.